Presented here are 17 T cell receptor beta chains from one specimen sequenced in a study of OX40 agonist ivuxolimab in advanced cancers. Method: immunoSEQ multiplex PCR; TCRdb's copy keeps in-frame clones and lacks some. Counted here are about 77,000 clones, more than 90% occurring once; the ten biggest clones make up around 4.8%. The sequencing here drew on CD4+ or CD8+ T cells sorted from blood, taken in a trial of the OX40 agonist ivuxolimab. These receptors all come from an adult with an advanced solid tumor such as melanoma, head and neck, liver or kidney cancer.

This clone was counted a few times. J is TRBJ1-2 and V is TRBV29-1, with unresolved D. The CDR3 is made up of 12 amino acids. Per the germline V gene, CDR1 is SQVTM and CDR2 is ANQGSEA. Trimming took off 5 bases at V and 10 bases at J, with 17 bases between the two ends. The CDR3 DNA is TGCAGCGTTCGGCCCACTTATAACGACTACACCTTC. Its protein is CSVRPTYNDYTF. The complete variable domain, with remaining parts taken from reference TRBV29-1 and TRBJ1-2, reads SAVISQKPSRDICQRGTSLTIQCQVDSQVTMMFWYRQQPGQSLTLIATANQGSEATYESGFVIDKFPISRPNLTFSTLTVSNMSPEDSSIYLCSVRPTYNDYTFGSGTRLTVV.

The sample holds one count of this clone. The chain employs TRBV28 and TRBJ1-5; no firm D call. CDR1 MDHEN and CDR2 SYDVKM come from the germline V gene. The CDR3 runs to 18 residues. V lost 2 bases and J lost 0, with 17 bases in between. The CDR3 region is CASSLDPYDPYSNQPQHF. CDR3 in DNA: TGTGCCAGCAGTTTAGATCCCTACGACCCGTATAGCAATCAGCCCCAGCATTTT.

The gene calls are TRBV7-9 and TRBJ1-1, with D possibly TRBD1 on 6 matching bases. The CDR3 extends over 13 amino acids. Germline CDR1 SEHNR, CDR2 FQNEAQ (reference sequence). The V and J ends lost 3 bases and 11 bases respectively, with 16 bases between them. CDR3 coding DNA: TGTGCCAGCAGCTTTTCAGGGGTACTATTGGCTTTCTTT. Protein product: CASSFSGVLLAFF.

This chain links TRBV29-1 with TRBJ1-3; D is uncertain. The CDR3 is 15 amino acids. The germline V and J ends were trimmed by 7 bases and 1 base, with 17 bases remaining between them. The V gene's germline CDR1 is SQVTM and CDR2 ANQGSEA. Here the CDR3 DNA reads TGCAGCGCTGGCGGATGGGGTGGTTCTGGAAACACCATATATTTT. Protein product: CSAGGWGGSGNTIYF.

The chain carries TRBV19 and TRBJ2-3; TRBD2 matches at 7 bases. V shed 5 bases and J 3 bases; nucleotides not matched to a gene: 8. The germline gives CDR1 LNHDA, CDR2 SQIVND (reference sequence). CDR3 length: 15 residues. CDR3 bases: TGTGCCAGTAGTCCCCGTGCGGGAGAAACAGATACGCAGTATTTT. This sequence encodes CASSPRAGETDTQYF.

This chain uses TRBV11-2 with TRBJ1-1; tentatively, D is TRBD1 (6 bases). This CDR3 is built from 14 residues. V was cut by 3 bases and J by 3 bases, with 11 bases left in between. Germline V gene lookup returns CDR1 SGHAT and CDR2 FQNNGV. CDR3 in amino acids: CASSLWGLDTEAFF. CDR3 DNA: TGTGCCAGCAGCTTGTGGGGGCTGGACACTGAAGCTTTCTTT.

The rearrangement joins TRBV19 to TRBJ2-1; no clear D gene. The CDR3 runs 13 residues. The V end lost 1 base, the J end lost 3 bases, and 4 bases lay between the germline ends. Germline V gene lookup returns CDR1 LNHDA and CDR2 SQIVND (reference sequence). CDR3: CASSIVLYNEQFF. The CDR3 region has the DNA TGTGCCAGTAGTATAGTTCTCTACAATGAGCAGTTCTTC.

The genes are TRBV5-1 and TRBJ1-2; 7 positions agree with TRBD1. Trimming cost V 4 bases and J 5 bases; bases outside gene matches: 8. From germline, CDR1 is SGHRS and CDR2 YFSETQ. There are 14 residues in the CDR3. The CDR3 loop reads CASSHTGTEYGYTF. DNA of the CDR3: TGCGCCAGCAGCCATACAGGGACAGAGTATGGCTACACCTTC.

This rearrangement joins TRBV6-4 to TRBJ2-2, with D uncertain. Trimming shortened V by 0 bases and J by 5 bases, and 10 bases separated the two germline ends. This CDR3 spans 15 amino acids. Germline V gives CDR1 MRHNA, CDR2 SNTAGT. The CDR3 protein is CASSDSGRPTGELFF. In DNA, the CDR3 is TGTGCCAGCAGTGACTCCGGCAGGCCGACCGGGGAGCTGTTTTTT.

The chain combines TRBV9 with TRBJ1-3; D perhaps matches TRBD1 (5 bases). The germline V gene has CDR1 SGDLS and CDR2 YYNGEE. This CDR3 has 18 residues. V lost 0 bases to trimming and J lost 0 bases, with 16 bases between them. Here the CDR3 DNA reads TGTGCCAGCAGCGTAGAAGGTTTGGACACTCACTCTGGAAACACCATATATTTT. Encoded protein: CASSVEGLDTHSGNTIYF.

This chain joins TRBV5-8 and TRBJ2-4; the D gene is possibly TRBD1 (5 bases). From germline, CDR1 is SGHTS and CDR2 YDEGEE. The length of the CDR3 is 14 residues. The germline V and J ends were trimmed by 2 bases and 6 bases, with 12 bases remaining between them. CDR3 sequence: CASSLIGAVNIQYF. The CDR3 nucleotides read TGTGCCAGCAGCTTAATAGGGGCTGTAAACATTCAGTACTTC.

V usage is TRBV7-9 and J usage is TRBJ2-1; D may be TRBD1 (5 bases). Germline CDR1 SEHNR, CDR2 FQNEAQ (reference sequence). Between the trimmed V and J ends, which lost 6 bases and 5 bases, there was a span of 17 bases. This CDR3 spans 15 amino acids. CDR3 protein: CASRMRKGSNNEQFF. The DNA for the CDR3 is TGTGCCAGCAGGATGCGTAAGGGGTCGAACAATGAGCAGTTCTTC.

The CDR3 DNA sequence: TGTGCCAGCAGTTTGGCACAGGGGGTTAGCTATGGCTACACCTTC. Amino acids: CASSLAQGVSYGYTF. The chain uses TRBV28 and TRBJ1-2; 8 nucleotides align to TRBD1. V gave up 3 bases and J gave up 4 bases; unmatched junction bases: 7. Germline V gene lookup returns CDR1 MDHEN and CDR2 SYDVKM. The CDR3 totals 15 residues.

The table lists this clone with many counts. Other DNA sequences from this sample encode an identical CDR3 as well. This chain connects TRBV2 to TRBJ2-5; D is uncertain. The CDR3 is made up of 13 amino acids. Germline V gene sequence: CDR1 SNHLY, CDR2 FYNNEI. V was trimmed by 6 bases and J by 5 bases, leaving 13 bases between them. Written as DNA, the CDR3 is TGTGCCAGCAGCTTGACTGGTGGGGAGACCCAGTACTTC. It translates to CASSLTGGETQYF.

The chain recombines TRBV5-1 with TRBJ2-2, with 12 positions matching TRBD1. The CDR3 spans 16 residues. The germline V gene encodes CDR1 SGHRS and CDR2 YFSETQ. V lost 4 bases and J lost 5; bases outside the gene matches: 6. The CDR3 is CASSGTGGDRTGELFF. DNA for the CDR3: TGCGCCAGCAGCGGGACAGGGGGCGATAGGACCGGGGAGCTGTTTTTT.

The chain couples TRBV11-3 to TRBJ2-7, with D maybe TRBD2 (6 bases). Deletions cut 0 bases from V and 6 bases from J, with 12 bases between. This CDR3 has 14 residues. Germline loops: CDR1 SGHNT, CDR2 YENEEA. The chain's CDR3 is CASSLDLGGREQYF. The CDR3 nucleotides read TGTGCCAGCAGCTTAGATCTAGGAGGGCGCGAGCAGTACTTC.

This clone was recorded a few times. The junction departs from the called germline gene at one end, perhaps through a read error. V usage is TRBV6-5 and J usage is TRBJ2-7; D is ambiguous. Looked up from germline, CDR1 is MNHEY and CDR2 is SVGAGI. The CDR3 runs to 14 residues. Here the CDR3 reads CASSYRPAAYERYF. CDR3 DNA: TGTGCCAGCAGTTACCGACCGGCCGCCTACGAGCGGTACTTC.